This T cell receptor (beta chain) comes out of a study of shared clonotypes between healthy human individuals. Broader study findings: Donors were few, which limited the genetic and exposure-history diversity represented.

Per germline, CDR1 MNHNS and CDR2 SASEGT. The V and J ends lost 5 bases and 10 bases respectively, with 18 bases between them. The CDR3 length is 14 residues. A note on this clone: Its target is not known.

The data were produced by immunoSEQ multiplex PCR, yet TCRdb's version contains in-frame clones alone and is incomplete. The profile shows just over 2,000,000 clones, roughly 94% of them singletons. The sequenced sample was naive CD4+ T cells sorted from blood. Subset defined: CD45RA+ positively selected. The receptor was derived from a young man in good health. The chain carries TRBV6-1 and TRBJ2-1; no definite D call. CDR3 nucleotide sequence: TGTGCCAGCAGTATAGGGCAGGCCTGGGGAGAGCAGTTCTTC. Protein: CASSIGQAWGEQFF.